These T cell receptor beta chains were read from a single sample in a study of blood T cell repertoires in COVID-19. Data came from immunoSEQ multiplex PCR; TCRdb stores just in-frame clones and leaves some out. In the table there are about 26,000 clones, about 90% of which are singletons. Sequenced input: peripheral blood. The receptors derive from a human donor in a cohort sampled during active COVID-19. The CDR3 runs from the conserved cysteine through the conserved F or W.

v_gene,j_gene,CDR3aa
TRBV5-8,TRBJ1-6,CASSLVWRNNSPLHF
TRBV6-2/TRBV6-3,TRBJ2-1,CASSRANRGLVKDEQFF
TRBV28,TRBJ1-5,CASSLGRGRNQPQHF
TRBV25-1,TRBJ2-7,CASSEFSGMYEQYF
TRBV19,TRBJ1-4,CASSIDRVGEKLFF
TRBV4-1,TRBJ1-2,CASSPIFRPRGYYGYTF
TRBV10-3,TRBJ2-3,CAISGGGTSGSFTDTQYF
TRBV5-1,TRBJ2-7,CASSLAETVMYEQYF
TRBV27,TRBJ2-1,CASSLWGRNEQFF
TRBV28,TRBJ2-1,CASSLFDEQFF
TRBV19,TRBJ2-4,CASSSPTLAKNIQYF
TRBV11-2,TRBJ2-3,CASSPERGVTDTQYF
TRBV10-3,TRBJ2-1,CAISNLAGELFNEQFF
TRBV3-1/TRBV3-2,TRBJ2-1,CASSQDTMGNEQFF
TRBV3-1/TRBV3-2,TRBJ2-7,CASSHRQVWGEIEQYF
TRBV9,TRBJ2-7,CASSTGLASYEQYF
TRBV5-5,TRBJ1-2,CASSLGTGYYYGYTF
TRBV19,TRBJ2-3,CASSVQSTDTQYF
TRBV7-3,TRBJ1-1,CASSLGSENTEAFF
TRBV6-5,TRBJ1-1,CASSLTGTTEAFF
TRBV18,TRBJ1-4,CASSSTGPATNEKLFF
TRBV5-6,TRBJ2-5,CASSSFIRDGQETQYF
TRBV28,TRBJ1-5,CASSLWRGGGQPQHF
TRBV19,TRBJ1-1,CASSIQGAFGAEAFF
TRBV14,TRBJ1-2,CASSQETGSYGYTF
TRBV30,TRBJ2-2,CAWNPQGSSTGELFF
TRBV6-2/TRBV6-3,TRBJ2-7,CASSYEPSVAYEQYF
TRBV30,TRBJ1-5,CAWSDRKNQPQHF
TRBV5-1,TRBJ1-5,CASSPAPTGNSNQPQHF